This T cell receptor beta chain was profiled in a study of neurological immune-mediated disorders. Points from the study as a whole: Healthy controls had more TCR clonal expansion than multiple sclerosis, which showed the least, whereas HTLV-1-associated myelopathy showed the most. Among 34 multiple sclerosis patients, 18 had repertoires that phylogenetic grouping placed in one related-CDR3 cluster, a possible signature.

Time point denoted: longitudinal time-point 2. Unsorted libraries came from 2 million PBMCs stored at -80 °C. This clonotype was observed many times. The antigen is undetermined. The authors obtained over 200 million TCR-beta sequences from 15-18 subjects per sequencing run. TCRdb re-derived calls from the 5' RACE reads in MiXCR, one entry per CDR3 protein. The top ten hold roughly 7.3% of the sample, which has approximately 80,000 distinct CDR3 sequences, 5% to 6% seen once. Deletions cut 3 bases from V and 4 bases from J, with 12 bases between. This CDR3 spans 14 amino acids. This TCR derives from a woman in her sixties with multiple sclerosis. V usage is TRBV12-3 or TRBV12-4 and J usage is TRBJ1-1; D unresolved. Source material: PBMCs. The CDR3: CASSLSRLSTEAFF. In DNA form, the CDR3 reads TGTGCCAGCAGTTTGTCACGGCTGAGCACTGAAGCTTTCTTT.